Listed here are 13 T cell receptor beta chains from one sample, sequenced in a study of OX40 agonist ivuxolimab in advanced cancers. Generated by immunoSEQ multiplex PCR, the TCRdb table keeps only in-frame clones and is missing some. The sample includes approximately 58,000 clones, about four fifths of them seen just once. Sequencing used CD4+ or CD8+ T cells sorted from blood, obtained in a trial of the OX40 agonist ivuxolimab. Receptors originate from an adult with an advanced solid tumor such as melanoma, head and neck, liver or kidney cancer.

The gene calls are TRBV5-4 and TRBJ2-7; D ambiguous. Trimming pared 2 bases from V and 1 base from J, leaving 4 bases between. The CDR3 is 12 residues long. The germline gives CDR1 SGHNT, CDR2 YYREEE (reference sequence). The DNA of the CDR3 is TGTGCCAGCAGCTTCGGATCCTACGAGCAGTACTTC. It specifies CASSFGSYEQYF. Together with reference TRBV5-4 and TRBJ2-7, the CDR3 gives the full variable domain: ETGVTQSPTHLIKTRGQQVTLRCSSQSGHNTVSWYQQALGQGPQFIFQYYREEENGRGNFPPRFSGLQFPNYSSELNVNALELDDSALYLCASSFGSYEQYFGPGTRLTVT.

This clone was seen once. This chain connects TRBV4-2 to TRBJ1-5, with D possibly matching TRBD1 (6 bases). In germline, CDR1 is LGHNA, CDR2 YNFKEQ. Trimming cost V 1 base and J 5 bases, with 12 bases left between them. The CDR3 has 15 residues. CDR3 residues: CASSQGADRYQPQHF. CDR3 DNA sequence: TGTGCCAGCAGCCAAGGGGCGGACAGATATCAGCCCCAGCATTTT.

CDR3 coding DNA: TGTGCCAGCAGTTCCACAGGGAGGACCTACGAGCAGTACTTC. Translated, it gives CASSSTGRTYEQYF. The rearrangement uses TRBV2 and TRBJ2-7, with D possibly being TRBD1 or TRBD2 (6 bases each). The CDR3 covers 14 residues. The germline CDR1 and CDR2 sequences are SNHLY and FYNNEI. Trimming stripped 5 bases from V and 2 bases from J, with 13 bases between.

This sequence joins TRBV28 and TRBJ1-5; D unclear. Germline V gives CDR1 MDHEN, CDR2 SYDVKM. V was trimmed by 6 bases and J by 7 bases, leaving 13 bases between them. This CDR3 region has 13 residues. The CDR3 protein is CASSKLVGQPQHF. CDR3 bases: TGTGCCAGCAGCAAGCTGGTCGGGCAGCCCCAGCATTTT.

This chain links TRBV4-1 with TRBJ1-4; a weak D match, TRBD1 (6 bases). Germline loops: CDR1 MGHRA, CDR2 YSYEKL. The length of the CDR3 is 15 residues. V gave up 0 bases and J gave up 8 bases, with 13 bases separating them. CDR3 nucleotide sequence: TGCGCCAGCAGCCAAGATAGTCGAGGGGGGGAAAAACTGTTTTTT. This gives the protein CASSQDSRGGEKLFF.

The chain has TRBV18 and TRBJ2-1, with 12 positions matching TRBD2. The CDR3 is made up of 17 amino acids. From germline, CDR1 is KGHSH and CDR2 LQKENI. V shed 2 bases and J 0 bases; nucleotides not matched to a gene: 2. CDR3 in amino acids: CASSPSSGRVSYNEQFF. The CDR3 DNA reads as TGTGCCAGCTCACCATCTAGCGGGAGGGTCTCCTACAATGAGCAGTTCTTC. Supplemented by reference TRBV18 and TRBJ2-1, the full variable domain reads NAGVMQNPRHLVRRRGQEARLRCSPMKGHSHVYWYRQLPEEGLKFMVYLQKENIIDESGMPKERFSAEFPKEGPSILRIQQVVRGDSAAYFCASSPSSGRVSYNEQFFGPGTRLTVL.

The rearrangement joins TRBV4-1 to TRBJ2-7, with 7 bases identical to TRBD1. This CDR3 comprises 14 residues. The V gene end was trimmed by 2 bases and the J gene end by 3 bases; junction bases not matched to a gene: 4. CDR1 MGHRA and CDR2 YSYEKL come from the germline V gene. For the CDR3, the DNA is TGCGCCAGCAGCCAACCAGGACAGGTCTACGAGCAGTACTTC. Translating gives CASSQPGQVYEQYF.

V and J are TRBV11-2 and TRBJ2-3, with no clear D. CDR3 length equals 16 residues. The germline CDR1 and CDR2 sequences are SGHAT and FQNNGV. V gave up 1 base and J gave up 2 bases, with 13 bases separating them. DNA for the CDR3: TGTGCCAGCAGCTTAGGATCGGGCGGCTACACAGATACGCAGTATTTT. Translation: CASSLGSGGYTDTQYF.

CDR3 region: CASSLAGGAEYEQYF. Here the CDR3 DNA reads TGTGCCAGCAGCTTGGCCGGGGGCGCGGAGTACGAGCAGTACTTC. This chain connects TRBV5-8 to TRBJ2-7; D might be TRBD1 or TRBD2, each matching 6 bases. The germline V gene encodes CDR1 SGHTS and CDR2 YDEGEE. Trimming removed 0 bases at V and 4 bases at J, with 14 bases between. The CDR3 is 15 amino acids.

V usage is TRBV5-1 and J usage is TRBJ2-6; D possibly corresponds to TRBD2 (6 bases). Deletions cut 0 bases from V and 4 bases from J, with 11 bases between. From germline, CDR1 is SGHRS and CDR2 YFSETQ. The CDR3 length is 16 residues. The CDR3 is CASSLGASAGANVLTF. As DNA, the CDR3 is TGCGCCAGCAGCTTGGGGGCTAGCGCCGGGGCCAACGTCCTGACTTTC.

J is TRBJ1-1 and V is TRBV2; no reliable D call. This CDR3 contains 13 residues. Trimming removed 7 bases from V and 3 bases from J, with 12 bases in between. CDR1 is SNHLY and CDR2 is FYNNEI in the germline V gene. The CDR3: CASIRTRDTEAFF. Here the CDR3 DNA reads TGTGCCAGCATCCGTACCCGGGACACTGAAGCTTTCTTT.

This clone was counted at least ten times. The J gene is TRBJ1-1, the V gene TRBV9; maybe TRBD1 (6 bases). Germline CDR1 reads SGDLS; CDR2 reads YYNGEE. V shed 0 bases and J shed 0 bases, with 12 bases lying between them. This CDR3 has 16 residues. CDR3 DNA: TGTGCCAGCAGCGTAGCAGGGGCAGGAGTGAACACTGAAGCTTTCTTT. This encodes CASSVAGAGVNTEAFF.

This chain links TRBV10-2 with TRBJ2-1; TRBD2 is a possible D gene (5 bases). This CDR3 region has 13 residues. The V end lost 9 bases, the J end lost 3 bases, and 12 bases lay between the germline ends. Germline V lookup: CDR1 WSHSY, CDR2 SAAADI. The CDR3 DNA reads TGCGCCAGTACTACCGGGAACTACAATGAGCAGTTCTTC. Its translation: CASTTGNYNEQFF.